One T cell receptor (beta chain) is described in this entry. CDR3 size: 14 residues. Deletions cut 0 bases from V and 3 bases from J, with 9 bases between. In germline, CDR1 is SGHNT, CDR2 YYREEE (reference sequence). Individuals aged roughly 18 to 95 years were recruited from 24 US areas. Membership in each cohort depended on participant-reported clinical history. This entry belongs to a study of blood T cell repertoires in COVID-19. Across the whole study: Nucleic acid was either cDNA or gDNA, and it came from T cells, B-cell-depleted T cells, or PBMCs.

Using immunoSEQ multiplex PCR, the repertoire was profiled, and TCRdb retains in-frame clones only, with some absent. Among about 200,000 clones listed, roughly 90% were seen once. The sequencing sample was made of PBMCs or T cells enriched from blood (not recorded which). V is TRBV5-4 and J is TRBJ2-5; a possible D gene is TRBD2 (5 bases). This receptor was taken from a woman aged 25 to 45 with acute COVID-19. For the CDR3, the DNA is TGTGCCAGCAGCTTGGCCGCGACTAAAGAGACCCAGTACTTC. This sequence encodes CASSLAATKETQYF.